The clone carrying this TCR beta chain turned up a few times. Its antigen is still unknown. The sample comes from a study of T cell repertoires in cytomegalovirus infection. Across the study: Recently identified HLA-C-restricted CMV epitopes were among the peptides used. Carrying CMV and the relevant HLA type showed in public TCR beta signatures.

TCRdb re-called the reads with MiXCR, one entry per CDR3 protein. The data contain more than 95,000 distinct CDR3 sequences, over 30% of them seen just once; the ten biggest clones take up roughly 53%. CDR1 is SGHNT, CDR2 YYREEE, per germline (reference sequence). Trimming removed 5 bases at V and 7 bases at J, with 12 bases between. The CDR3 totals 13 residues. Sequences were derived from CD8+ T cells from cultured PBMCs, sampled from culture after CMV antigen stimulation. The chain carries TRBV5-4 and TRBJ2-2; weak D call: TRBD2 (7 bases). This sequence was found in a human donor in good health (CMV status not recorded). Some clones in this sample may be carry-over from other donors' samples. The CDR3 DNA reads as TGTGCCAGCAGTTTAGGGGGGGACGGGGAGCTGTTTTTT. Its protein product is CASSLGGDGELFF.